A single sample gave rise to the 13 T cell receptor beta chains below, sequenced in a study of early T cells in non-severe SARS-CoV-2 infection. TCRdb used MiXCR to reprocess the 5' RACE reads, holding one entry per CDR3 protein. The table lists about 89,000 distinct CDR3 sequences, roughly 15% of them singletons, with about 0.59% in the top ten. The sample was whole blood. Receptor source: an adult who was a healthcare worker with PCR-confirmed SARS-CoV-2 infection or an uninfected control (not recorded which).

This clonotype was seen many times. The chain uses TRBV11-1 and TRBJ2-5; 8 bases are shared with TRBD2. Germline loops: CDR1 SGHAT, CDR2 FQDESV (reference sequence). The V gene end was trimmed by 5 bases and the J gene end by 3 bases; junction bases not matched to a gene: 8. CDR3 size: 15 residues. CDR3 coding DNA: TGTGCCAGCAGCCTCGGGAGGGGGGCTGAAGAGACCCAGTACTTC. The encoded protein is CASSLGRGAEETQYF.

This clonotype was counted only a few times. The rearrangement links TRBV7-2 to TRBJ2-7; 11 nucleotides agree with TRBD2. Looked up from germline, CDR1 is SGHTA and CDR2 is FQGNSA. Trimming at V came to 3 bases and at J to 5 bases, leaving 3 bases not matched to a gene. This CDR3 is built from 14 residues. This chain's CDR3 is CASSLGLAVNEQYV. In DNA form, the CDR3 reads TGTGCCAGCAGCTTGGGACTAGCGGTTAACGAGCAGTACGTC.

The V and J genes are TRBV7-8 and TRBJ1-3, with 8 bases matching TRBD1. V lost 4 bases, J lost 0 bases, and 14 bases stayed unmatched. The CDR3 is 19 residues long. Germline CDR1 reads SGHVS; CDR2 reads FQNEAQ. The DNA of the CDR3 is TGTGCCAGCAGCTGGCAGGGGGCCCATCCGCGTCTCTCTGGAAACACCATATATTTT. This codes for CASSWQGAHPRLSGNTIYF.

This clonotype showed up just a few times. The chain recombines TRBV20-1 with TRBJ2-1, with unresolved D. Trimming removed 2 bases at V and 7 bases at J, with 9 bases between. CDR1 DFQATT and CDR2 SNEGSKA come from the germline V gene (reference sequence). The CDR3 runs to 12 residues. CDR3 region: CSARMGTNEQFF. CDR3 DNA sequence: TGCAGTGCTAGAATGGGTACGAATGAGCAGTTCTTC.

This clonotype showed up just a few times. The chain is built from TRBV6-6 and TRBJ2-2; TRBD1 matches 9 bases. Germline trimming cut 6 bases from V and 4 bases from J; bases unmatched to any gene: 6. The CDR3 loop spans 15 amino acids. Germline V CDR1 and CDR2: MNHNY, SVGAGI (reference sequence). The CDR3 loop is CASSRGTGLTGELFF. CDR3 bases: TGTGCCAGCAGCCGCGGGACAGGGCTCACCGGGGAGCTGTTTTTT.

The table lists this clonotype with many counts. The chain employs TRBV19 and TRBJ1-5; 11 positions match TRBD1. Germline lookup yields CDR1 LNHDA and CDR2 SQIVND (reference sequence). V was pared by 2 bases and J by 4 bases, with 16 bases of the junction left unmatched. This CDR3 contains 20 residues. This CDR3 reads CASSILRTGGGRMRNQPQHF. The CDR3 nucleotides read TGTGCCAGTAGTATACTCCGGACAGGGGGCGGTAGGATGAGGAATCAGCCCCAGCATTTT.

The sample holds many counts of this clonotype. The genes are TRBV7-3 and TRBJ2-1, with 10 positions matching TRBD2. Unmatched junction bases numbered 17, after V lost 5 bases and J lost 10 bases. Germline V gives CDR1 SGHTA, CDR2 FQGTGA. CDR3 length: 17 amino acids. CDR3 in amino acids: CASSPTSLAGSHREQFF. CDR3 DNA sequence: TGTGCCAGCAGCCCCACCTCACTAGCGGGGTCCCATCGGGAGCAGTTCTTC.

This clonotype was counted only a few times. The V call is TRBV18, the J call TRBJ2-1; D is unclear. The V end lost 6 bases, the J end lost 6 bases, and 15 bases lay between the germline ends. The CDR3 extends over 14 amino acids. CDR1 KGHSH and CDR2 LQKENI come from the germline V gene. The CDR3 region is CASSPAVGSNEQFF. The CDR3 coding sequence is TGTGCCAGCTCTCCTGCGGTGGGGTCCAATGAGCAGTTCTTC.

This rearrangement joins TRBV29-1 to TRBJ2-1, with 8 bases aligning to TRBD2. In germline, CDR1 is SQVTM, CDR2 ANQGSEA. CDR3 length: 13 amino acids. V gave up 4 bases and J gave up 10 bases; unmatched junction bases: 9. The CDR3 spells CSVGSGGLTEQFF. CDR3 DNA sequence: TGCAGCGTTGGGAGCGGGGGCCTCACGGAGCAGTTCTTC.

A few counts support this clonotype. The rearrangement uses TRBV5-1 and TRBJ1-5; TRBD1 might be the D (6 bases). Trimming removed 4 bases at V and 8 bases at J, with 16 bases between. CDR1 SGHRS and CDR2 YFSETQ come from the germline V gene. The CDR3 spans 14 residues. For the CDR3, the DNA is TGCGCCAGCAGCCTGGTCGGGGGGGCCGAGCCCCAGCATTTT. It is translated as CASSLVGGAEPQHF.

This clonotype was counted a few times. This chain links TRBV6-5 with TRBJ1-1, with 7 bases aligning to TRBD1. The V gene's germline CDR1 is MNHEY and CDR2 SVGAGI. V lost 0 bases and J lost 0; bases outside the gene matches: 7. This CDR3 comprises 17 residues. CDR3 coding DNA: TGTGCCAGCAGTTACTCAGGAGGGGGCGAGATGAACACTGAAGCTTTCTTT. Protein: CASSYSGGGEMNTEAFF.

The chain is built from TRBV6-5 and TRBJ1-1; 10 positions agree with TRBD1. There are 15 residues in the CDR3. Losses at the gene ends were 2 bases for V and 0 bases for J; bases not matched to a gene: 0. Germline-derived CDR1 and CDR2 are MNHEY and SVGAGI. CDR3 coding DNA: TGTGCCAGCAGTTACGGGACAGGGGTGAACACTGAAGCTTTCTTT. This codes for CASSYGTGVNTEAFF.

There are a few counts of this clonotype. V is TRBV9 and J is TRBJ1-1; TRBD1 agrees at 7 bases. J gave up 2 bases and V 4 bases, and 5 bases lay outside the gene matches. This CDR3 region has 14 residues. Germline CDR1 reads SGDLS; CDR2 reads YYNGEE. The CDR3 DNA follows: TGTGCCAGCAGCCCCCAGGGGGACAACACTGAAGCTTTCTTT. As protein: CASSPQGDNTEAFF.